This T cell receptor (beta chain) appears in the sequencing data of a study of cytomegalovirus exposure and HLA in healthy donors. It was the approximately 120-subject validation cohort, separate from the roughly 700-subject first cohort, to which the donors belonged. Method: immunoSEQ multiplex PCR; TCRdb's copy keeps in-frame clones and lacks some. The sample carries some 130,000 clones, 85% to 90% recorded once. The trim removed 9 bases at V and 3 bases at J, leaving 11 bases unmatched. This CDR3 spans 15 amino acids. Germline V gene sequence: CDR1 SNHLY, CDR2 FYNNEI. This chain links TRBV2 with TRBJ1-3; TRBD1 matches at 7 bases. The receptor comes from a woman aged 18-29 years in good health and CMV-seronegative. The specimen sequenced was PBMCs. The CDR3 DNA reads TGTGCCAGTGGGACGGACAGGAAGGGTGGAAACACCATATATTTT. As protein: CASGTDRKGGNTIYF.